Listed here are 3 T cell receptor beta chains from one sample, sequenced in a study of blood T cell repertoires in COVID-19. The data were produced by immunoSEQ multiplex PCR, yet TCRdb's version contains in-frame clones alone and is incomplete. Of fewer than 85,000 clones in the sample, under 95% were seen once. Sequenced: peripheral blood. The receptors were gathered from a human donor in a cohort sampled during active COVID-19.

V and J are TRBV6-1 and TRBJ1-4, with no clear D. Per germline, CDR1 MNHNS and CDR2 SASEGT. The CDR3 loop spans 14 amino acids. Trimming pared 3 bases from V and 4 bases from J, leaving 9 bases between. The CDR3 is CASSDPGFNEKLFF. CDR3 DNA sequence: TGTGCCAGCAGTGATCCGGGATTTAATGAAAAACTGTTTTTT.

The chain's CDR3 is CASSLVTSGGLYQETQYF. The CDR3 coding sequence is TGTGCCAGCAGCTTAGTGACTAGCGGGGGGCTGTACCAAGAGACCCAGTACTTC. The genes are TRBV7-8 and TRBJ2-5; 13 nucleotides match TRBD2. This CDR3 spans 18 amino acids. V lost 1 base, J lost 0 bases, and 5 bases stayed unmatched. CDR1 and CDR2 (germline): SGHVS, FQNEAQ.

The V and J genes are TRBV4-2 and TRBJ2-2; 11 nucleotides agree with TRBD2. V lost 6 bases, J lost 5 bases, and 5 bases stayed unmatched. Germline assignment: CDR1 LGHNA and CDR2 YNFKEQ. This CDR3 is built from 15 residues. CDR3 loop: CASRYSGGATGELFF. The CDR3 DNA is TGTGCCAGCAGATATAGCGGGGGGGCTACCGGGGAGCTGTTTTTT.